This T cell receptor (beta chain) originates from a study of control samples from healthy donors and cancer patients. Trimming pared 1 base from V and 13 bases from J, leaving 14 bases between. This CDR3 comprises 13 residues. Measured with immunoSEQ multiplex PCR; TCRdb has only the in-frame clones, and not every one. This sample carries about 59,000 clones, more than 85% of them seen once, and the ten largest clones take 1.5% to 2%. This TCR was recovered from a middle-aged man with colorectal cancer. The source material was PBMCs. V gene TRBV12-3 or TRBV12-4 combines with J gene TRBJ1-3, with D perhaps matching TRBD1 (5 bases). CDR3 in amino acids: CASSLGQRELIYF. As DNA, the CDR3 is TGTGCCAGCAGTTTAGGACAGCGAGAACTTATATATTTT.